This T cell receptor (beta chain) was observed in a study of blood T cell repertoires in COVID-19 (dated by TCRdb to between 2020 and 2021). Broadly, across the study: Samples from collaborators originated in the United States, Italy and Spain and spanned both the acute and convalescent phases of COVID-19. The prospective study material was composed of cDNA or gDNA derived from T cells, B-cell-depleted T cells, or PBMCs. Subjects who had been exposed to COVID-19, were actively infected with it, or had recovered from it provided the deeply sampled blood TCRbeta repertoires that made up the dataset. A freely available public database, intended as a resource for researchers studying the immune response to SARS-CoV-2, is where the repertoires were released. The samples were drawn from the first 160 participants of the ongoing ImmuneRACE study and from more than 1,000 subjects provided by 6 global collaborators. Nearly every sample came with metadata listing a de-identified subject ID, COVID-19 status, age in years and sex. Where available, HLA class I and class II types were taken from metadata supplied by the sample provider and were not determined by assay-based typing. Study-wide conclusions, independent of this receptor: Clinical and demographic metadata were provided uncurated, with the amount varying by source and participant.

In Seattle, one collaborating source enrolled patients while the infection was active and tracked those patients longitudinally over the course of disease. The collaborating institutions used their own protocols to collect whole blood in K2EDTA tubes. Collaborator samples were shipped for TCRbeta analysis as frozen whole blood, isolated PBMCs, or DNA extracted from either sample type. The germline V gene provides CDR1 MDHEN and CDR2 SYDVKM. The V and J ends are trimmed by 1 base and 0 bases, leaving 10 bases between them. Including the terminal cysteine and phenylalanine, the CDR3 comprises 15 residues. Kept here is only the CDR3 DNA, which spans 45 bases and is read in frame from base 1. As concerns this clone: There is no known antigen for this receptor. Base-call qualities are not available, and no considerably larger clone is one nucleotide away.

The immunoSEQ Assay, a bias-controlled multiplex PCR, was used to amplify TCRbeta CDR3 regions from genomic DNA. For the original study's pipeline: Within the assay, amplification of reference gene primers was used to estimate how many nucleated cells each sample contained. Sequence reads were collapsed and filtered to measure the absolute abundance of every unique TCRbeta CDR3 rearrangement. For each sample, productive Simpson clonality was calculated as the square root of Simpson's diversity index over productive rearrangements. Entries here come from immuneACCESS through TCRdb and include only in-frame sequences with V and J called. Some clones fail to appear in such tables; in the studies checked, an unresolved V gene covers under half of the shortfall, and the cause of the remainder is unknown. Clonal size and the V and J genes are those of that table, whereas D and trimming came from the DNA. The sample table lists over 400,000 clones, 85% to 90% of them with a count of one. In total, the top ten clones hold roughly 7.3% of the sample.

The sequencing input was peripheral blood. The sequence came from a woman in her forties or fifties with COVID-19, enrolled during active disease. In this chain, TRBV28 is recombined with TRBJ2-7, and possibly TRBD1, on 7 matching bases. CDR3 loop: CASSLSGGTSYEQYF. The nucleotide sequence reads TGTGCCAGCAGTTTATCAGGGGGGACCTCCTACGAGCAGTACTTC.